This paragraph reports one T cell receptor (beta chain). This clone's antigen is unknown. Per-base quality was not reported, and no clone a single base away is much larger than it. On a MiSeq, deep resolution sequencing aimed for a depth between 1 in 1 million and 1 in 200,000 T cells, with each clonotype covered 10x on average. TCR beta libraries were generated with the immunoSEQ hsTCRB Kit. The paper's processing steps were these. Data were analyzed with ImmunoSEQ Data Assistant and ImmunoSEQ Analyzer, with V, D and J genes assigned per IMGT definitions. Clonality, with values ranging from 0 to 1, was calculated as one minus the normalized Shannon entropy of productive rearrangement frequencies. Only overrepresented clonotypes making up at least 0.05% of the repertoire of each patient were included in the public clonotype analysis. Repertoires from around 13 age-matched healthy donors in immuneACCESS were used as clonality controls. TCRdb retrieved this table from immuneACCESS and kept in-frame rearrangements only. Not all clones are present; in checked studies, unresolved V genes account for under half, and no reason is known for the remainder. V, J and clone size derive from that table, while D and trimming were established from the DNA sequence. For this sample there are 65,000 to 85,000 clones; around four fifths appear just once. About two fifths of the sample rests with the top ten.

This entry comes from a study of cytotoxic CD8 clonotypes in ibrutinib-treated CLL (dated by TCRdb to 2020 to 2023). Concerning the study at large: The cohort included around 16 treatment-naive and about a dozen relapsed/refractory patients; 17 to 18 were IGHV unmutated. Response samples were taken after a median of 12 months on treatment, ranging from roughly 6 to 36 months. All remission and progressive disease samples were collected while patients were still receiving ibrutinib. Cryopreserved peripheral blood mononuclear cells were obtained before treatment, at response, and at either sustained remission or disease progression. Partial responses were observed in about 25 patients and complete responses in 2; after a median follow-up of around 68 months, remission was maintained in 14 patients and progression was observed in some twelve. On average, each sample had roughly 250,000 productive templates and under 95,000 productive rearrangements. Of the 70 to 90 people in the trial, around 26 had longitudinal samples available.

The time point label here, explained by the study, means: roughly 23 months on ibrutinib. For TCR beta library preparation, 1.5 to 2 micrograms of genomic DNA were isolated from cryopreserved PBMCs. Longitudinal blood samples from CLL patients on ibrutinib monotherapy were analyzed using high-throughput TCR beta sequencing. The patients were enrolled in a single-center, open-label phase 2 trial of ibrutinib monotherapy. Summary of the overall study and its limitations: Public clonotypes were rare and either shrank or stayed stable during treatment, and the rise in clonality at ibrutinib response reflected expansion of private clonotypes. Sampling times were not matched between sustained-remission and progressing patients, and lymph node repertoires were not studied. Clonality increased at ibrutinib response, stayed stable in sustained remission, and fell back toward baseline at progression. At baseline, clonality was higher than in age-matched healthy donors and showed a strong correlation with circulating CD8+ T-cell counts.

The sequences come from PBMCs, collected after 24 months of ibrutinib treatment. This receptor was taken from a human donor with chronic lymphocytic leukemia.

The CDR3 has the sequence CASRRTSGWLLGGEQYF. The DNA is as follows: TGTGCCAGCAGGCGGACTAGCGGGTGGCTACTCGGTGGCGAGCAGTACTTC. The chain links TRBV5-6 with TRBJ2-7; 11 nucleotides in the junction match TRBD2. Relative to germline, V is missing 5 bases and J is missing 6 bases, with 16 bases of the junction outside any gene match. For CDR1 and CDR2, the germline V gene lists SGHDT and YYEEEE. From the cysteine up to the phenylalanine, the CDR3 has a length of 17 residues. The entry retains the CDR3 DNA only, 51 bases that are in frame from base 1.